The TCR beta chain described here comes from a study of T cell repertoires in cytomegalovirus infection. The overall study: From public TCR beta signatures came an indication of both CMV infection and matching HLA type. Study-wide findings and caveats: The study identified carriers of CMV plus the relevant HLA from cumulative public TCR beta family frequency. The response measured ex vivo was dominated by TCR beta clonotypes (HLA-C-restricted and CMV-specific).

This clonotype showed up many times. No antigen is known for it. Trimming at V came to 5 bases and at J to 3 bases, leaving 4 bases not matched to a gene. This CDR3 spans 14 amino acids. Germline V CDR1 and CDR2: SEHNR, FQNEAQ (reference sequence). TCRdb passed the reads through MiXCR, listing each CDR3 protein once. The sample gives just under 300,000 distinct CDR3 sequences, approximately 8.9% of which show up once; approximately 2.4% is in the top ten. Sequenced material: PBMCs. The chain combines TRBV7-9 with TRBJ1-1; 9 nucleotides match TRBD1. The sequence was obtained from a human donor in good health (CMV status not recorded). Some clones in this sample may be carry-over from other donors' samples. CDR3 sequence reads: CASSPTGGHTEAFF. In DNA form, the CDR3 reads TGTGCCAGCAGCCCTACAGGGGGCCACACTGAAGCTTTCTTT.